This T cell receptor (beta chain) stems from a study of CD8+ T cells in alopecia areata. Study overall: In an open-label trial, patients got 5 to 10 mg tofacitinib twice daily. Tofacitinib treatment spanned 6 to 18 months, with 6 months off drug afterward.

After isolation, RNA underwent reverse transcription to generate cDNA as the sequencing template. Only in-frame clones appear in the TCRdb table, and some are missing; sequencing was by immunoSEQ multiplex PCR. The table has about 180,000 clones, just over 65% seen once. Deletions cut 0 bases from V and 4 bases from J, with 6 bases between. Per the germline V gene, CDR1 is MGHRA and CDR2 is YSYEKL. The CDR3 consists of 13 residues. This clone was observed once. The chain carries TRBV4-1 and TRBJ1-2; D call uncertain. Sequenced here: CD8+ T cells sorted from blood, sampled at week 0. The sequence was collected from a human donor with alopecia areata. CDR3 sequence: CASSQDNLYGYTF. The CDR3 DNA reads as TGCGCCAGCAGCCAAGATAACCTCTATGGCTACACCTTC.